These T cell receptor beta chains were read from a single sample in a study of T cell repertoires in cytomegalovirus infection. MiXCR, applied by TCRdb to the reads, yields one record per CDR3 protein. In the table there are 200,000 to 300,000 distinct CDR3 sequences, about an eighth of which are singletons. The specimen was PBMCs. The receptor source for this set is a human donor in good health (CMV status not recorded). Some clones in this sample may be carry-over from other donors' samples. CDR3s include the opening cysteine and the closing phenylalanine or tryptophan. Each record gives: J gene, clone size, D gene, V gene, CDR3 protein, CDR3 DNA. The D gene is left open where the match is weak. Clone size appears in some rows only: once, few, many, or a class for an expanded clone.

TRBJ1-1	.	.	TRBV6-2/TRBV6-3	CASTLSGKDTEAFF	TGTGCCAGCACCCTTAGCGGGAAGGACACTGAAGCTTTCTTT
TRBJ1-6	many	TRBD1	TRBV7-2	CASSSGGGGAVSPLHF	TGTGCCAGCAGCTCAGGGGGAGGGGGAGCAGTTTCACCCCTCCACTTT
TRBJ2-1	many	.	TRBV7-8	CASSLISAGLYNEQFF	TGTGCCAGCAGCTTAATTTCGGCGGGCCTTTACAATGAGCAGTTCTTC
TRBJ2-5	few	.	TRBV28	CASSYLVALGGTQYF	TGTGCCAGCAGTTACCTGGTGGCCCTTGGTGGGACCCAGTACTTC
TRBJ1-1	few	.	TRBV23-1	CASKGVLNTEAFF	TGCGCCAGCAAAGGGGTTCTGAACACTGAAGCTTTCTTT
TRBJ2-6	many	TRBD1	TRBV7-9	CASSSLEGAAGANVLTF	TGTGCCAGCAGCTCCCTTGAGGGGGCGGCTGGGGCCAACGTCCTGACTTTC
TRBJ1-2	few	.	TRBV20-1	CSARDRQGYGYTF	TGCAGTGCTAGAGATAGGCAGGGCTATGGCTACACCTTC
TRBJ2-4	.	.	TRBV25-1	CASSDTPINIQYF	TGTGCCAGCAGCGACACGCCTATAAACATTCAGTACTTC
TRBJ2-1	few	.	TRBV20-1	CSAAGPGYNEQFF	TGCAGTGCCGCGGGACCGGGCTACAATGAGCAGTTCTTC
TRBJ2-7	many	.	TRBV7-9	CASSLAPGFSYEQYF	TGTGCCAGCAGCTTAGCGCCGGGGTTCTCCTACGAGCAGTACTTC
TRBJ1-5	few	.	TRBV6-6	CASTQTGGSQPQHF	TGTGCCAGCACTCAAACGGGGGGAAGTCAGCCCCAGCATTTT
TRBJ1-1	many	.	TRBV7-2	CASSLILQGEAFF	TGTGCCAGCAGCTTAATTCTACAGGGAGAAGCTTTCTTT
TRBJ2-7	.	.	TRBV6-2/TRBV6-3	CASKGTPAYEQYF	TGTGCCAGTAAAGGGACTCCAGCCTACGAGCAGTACTTC
TRBJ2-7	many	TRBD2	TRBV7-2	CASSLRVTSGSYPYEQYF	TGTGCCAGCAGCTTACGCGTGACTAGCGGGAGTTACCCCTACGAGCAGTACTTC
TRBJ2-3	many	.	TRBV7-6	CASSLVRDVLELSTDTQYF	TGTGCCAGCAGCTTAGTTAGGGACGTGCTCGAGCTAAGCACAGATACGCAGTATTTT
TRBJ2-2	many	.	TRBV5-5	CASSPILLTGELFF	TGTGCCAGCAGCCCGATTTTACTCACCGGGGAGCTGTTTTTT
TRBJ2-2	.	.	TRBV15	CATSRDTNTGELFF	TGTGCCACCAGCAGAGACACGAACACCGGGGAGCTGTTTTTT
TRBJ1-2	few	.	TRBV28	CASSLALVGQDIYGYTF	TGTGCCAGCAGTTTAGCTCTAGTGGGGCAGGACATCTATGGCTACACCTTC
TRBJ2-6	.	.	TRBV2	CASKDVYSGANVLTF	TGTGCCAGCAAGGACGTCTACTCTGGGGCCAACGTCCTGACTTTC
TRBJ1-3	many	TRBD1	TRBV12-3/TRBV12-4	CASSPSRQGGNTIYF	TGTGCCAGCAGTCCCAGTCGACAGGGGGGAAACACCATATATTTT
TRBJ2-3	many	TRBD2	TRBV5-4	CASSLTSGEGTDTQYF	TGTGCCAGCAGTCTGACTAGCGGGGAGGGCACAGATACGCAGTATTTT
TRBJ2-1	few	TRBD2	TRBV5-6	CASRSRGGSYNEQFF	TGTGCCAGCAGGTCACGGGGAGGGTCCTACAATGAGCAGTTCTTC
TRBJ2-5	few	TRBD2	TRBV5-4	CASTRGAGIQETQYF	TGTGCCAGCACCCGGGGAGCGGGGATCCAAGAGACCCAGTACTTC
TRBJ1-4	many	.	TRBV7-6	CASSIRSSEKLFF	TGTGCCAGCAGCATACGTAGTTCTGAAAAACTGTTTTTT
TRBJ1-2	many	.	TRBV7-8	CASSRAEKGYGYTF	TGTGCCAGCAGCCGGGCGGAAAAGGGCTATGGCTACACCTTC
TRBJ2-5	few	.	TRBV29-1	CSTLGVQETQYF	TGCAGCACGTTGGGGGTTCAAGAGACCCAGTACTTC
TRBJ2-7	many	.	TRBV7-2	CASSSTGHLEQYF	TGTGCCAGCAGCTCGACAGGCCACTTGGAGCAGTACTTC
TRBJ2-5	.	TRBD2	TRBV10-1	CASSDAGTSKETQYF	TGCGCCAGCAGTGACGCCGGGACTAGCAAAGAGACCCAGTACTTC
TRBJ2-3	many	.	TRBV7-2	CASSFTGASTDTQYF	TGTGCCAGCAGCTTTACGGGGGCGAGCACAGATACGCAGTATTTT
TRBJ2-7	.	TRBD1	TRBV29-1	CSGRGTGDYEQYF	TGCAGCGGTCGGGGGACAGGGGACTACGAGCAGTACTTC
TRBJ2-3	few	.	TRBV25-1	CATQGASASRDTQYF	TGTGCCACCCAGGGAGCTAGCGCGTCGAGAGATACGCAGTATTTT
TRBJ1-1	.	.	TRBV19	CASSILRQARNTEAFF	TGTGCCAGTAGTATTCTGCGACAGGCCCGGAACACTGAAGCTTTCTTT
TRBJ1-1	many	TRBD1	TRBV12-3/TRBV12-4	CASSRTGAGTEAFF	TGTGCCAGCAGTCGGACAGGGGCCGGGACTGAAGCTTTCTTT
TRBJ2-5	many	TRBD1	TRBV7-2	CASSSWTGRLETQYF	TGTGCCAGCAGCTCGTGGACAGGGAGACTAGAGACCCAGTACTTC
TRBJ2-7	.	TRBD1	TRBV13	CASSFTGGTYEQYF	TGTGCCAGCAGCTTTACAGGGGGAACCTACGAGCAGTACTTC
TRBJ1-1	many	.	TRBV2	CASRTGRGNTEAFF	TGTGCCAGCAGAACGGGACGCGGGAACACTGAAGCTTTCTTT
TRBJ1-5	many	.	TRBV4-1	CASSQGGQGHNQPQHF	TGCGCCAGCAGCCAAGGGGGGCAGGGGCACAATCAGCCCCAGCATTTT
TRBJ1-5	.	.	TRBV29-1	CSVASSVSNQPQHF	TGCAGCGTTGCCTCCAGCGTGAGCAATCAGCCCCAGCATTTT
TRBJ2-1	many	.	TRBV7-2	CASSLRGRVVDEQFF	TGTGCCAGCAGCTTACGGGGCAGGGTTGTCGATGAGCAGTTCTTC
TRBJ2-7	.	TRBD1	TRBV20-1	CSAKGQGAYEQYF	TGCAGTGCTAAGGGACAGGGGGCCTACGAGCAGTACTTC
TRBJ2-1	many	TRBD2	TRBV4-2	CASSQVASGGANEQFF	TGTGCCAGCAGCCAAGTAGCTAGCGGGGGGGCAAATGAGCAGTTCTTC
TRBJ2-1	few	.	TRBV2	CASRAGWSSYNEQFF	TGTGCCAGCAGGGCCGGTTGGAGTTCCTACAATGAGCAGTTCTTC
TRBJ2-7	many	TRBD2	TRBV10-3	CATTSGTYEQYF	TGTGCCACCACTAGCGGAACCTACGAGCAGTACTTC
TRBJ2-3	few	TRBD1	TRBV6-5	CASSPSLAGGLVDTQYF	TGTGCCAGCAGCCCCTCTTTGGCAGGGGGTTTAGTAGATACGCAGTATTTT
TRBJ2-7	many	TRBD2	TRBV7-2	CASSRQTSDTYEQYF	TGTGCCAGCAGCCGTCAGACTAGCGACACCTACGAGCAGTACTTC
TRBJ2-7	many	.	TRBV2	CASSENQGAEQYF	TGTGCCAGCAGTGAAAACCAGGGCGCCGAGCAGTACTTC
TRBJ1-2	.	TRBD1	TRBV29-1	CSVEGQATGYTF	TGCAGCGTGGAAGGACAGGCGACGGGCTACACCTTC
TRBJ2-1	many	.	TRBV7-8	CASSPTRGNEQFF	TGTGCCAGCAGTCCGACTAGGGGCAATGAGCAGTTCTTC